A single sample is the source of the 8 T cell receptor beta chains below, sequenced in a study of breast tumors, draining lymph nodes, adjacent tissues. Samples came from axillary lymph nodes draining the breast cancer. TCRdb processed the multiplex PCR reads anew with MiXCR; each CDR3 protein has one entry. The profile covers approximately 88,000 distinct CDR3 sequences, with over 25% appearing a single time and more than 7% taken by the ten largest. Material for sequencing was axillary lymph node tissue. Receptors were obtained from a female donor with breast cancer. Some clones in this sample may be carry-over from other donors' samples.

This clonotype has a count of ten or more. This chain connects TRBV7-9 to TRBJ2-3; tentatively, D is TRBD2 (6 bases). The germline gives CDR1 SEHNR, CDR2 FQNEAQ (reference sequence). This CDR3 comprises 15 residues. The V gene lost 3 bases and the J gene lost 5 bases, with 15 bases spanning the gap. The CDR3 loop is CASSLELAIKDTQYF. For the CDR3, the DNA is TGTGCCAGCAGCTTGGAACTAGCAATAAAAGATACGCAGTATTTT.

The table lists this clonotype with many counts. A much more abundant neighbour one base away suggests this may be a read error. The gene calls are TRBV5-5 and TRBJ2-6; D is unclear. This CDR3 is built from 17 residues. CDR1 is SGHKS, CDR2 YYEKEE, per germline (reference sequence). Trimming removed 4 bases at V and 0 bases at J, with 14 bases between. CDR3 in DNA: TGTGCCAGCAGCCGAAGGTTAACTCTCTCTGGGGCCAACGTCCTGACTTTC. Translating gives CASSRRLTLSGANVLTF. The entire variable domain, with the rest obtained from reference TRBV5-5 and TRBJ2-6, is as follows: DAGVTQSPTHLIKTRGQQVTLRCSPISGHKSVSWYQQVLGQGPQFIFQYYEKEERGRGNFPDRFSARQFPNYSSELNVNALLLGDSALYLCASSRRLTLSGANVLTFGAGSRLTVL.

This clonotype showed up many times. CDR3 nucleotide sequence: TGTGCCTGGAGGGTTACAGGGGGCCGTGGCTACACCTTC. It yields the protein CAWRVTGGRGYTF. The chain couples TRBV30 to TRBJ1-2, with 9 bases that match TRBD1. Germline V lookup: CDR1 GTSNPN, CDR2 SVGIG (reference sequence). J lost 7 bases, V lost 3 bases, and 6 bases had no gene match. The CDR3 loop spans 13 amino acids.

This clonotype has at least ten counts. The chain uses TRBV19 and TRBJ2-3; TRBD2 agrees at 8 bases. The CDR3 is 14 residues long. Germline V CDR1 and CDR2: LNHDA, SQIVND (reference sequence). The trim removed 8 bases at V and 2 bases at J, leaving 6 bases unmatched. The CDR3 nucleotides are TGTGCCAGTTGTCCGGGAGGGGCCACAGATACGCAGTATTTT. This translates into CASCPGGATDTQYF.

This clonotype was counted many times. This may be a read error: a much more frequent sequence differs by one nucleotide. This rearrangement joins TRBV20-1 to TRBJ2-7, with 7 bases identical to TRBD2. V dropped 6 bases and J dropped 2; count of bases not matched to a gene: 13. Germline V gene lookup returns CDR1 DFQATT and CDR2 SNEGSKA (reference sequence). CDR3 length: 15 amino acids. CDR3 in amino acids: CSAPWNPGGPYEQYF. CDR3 coding DNA: TGCAGTGCCCCCTGGAATCCGGGAGGCCCCTACGAGCAGTACTTC.

This clonotype was observed at least ten times. This chain connects TRBV6-2 or TRBV6-3 to TRBJ2-7; tentative D call: TRBD1 (6 bases). Trimming removed 6 bases from V and 2 bases from J, with 11 bases in between. CDR1 and CDR2 from the germline V gene are MNHEY and SVGEGT. CDR3 size: 13 residues. The CDR3 DNA reads TGTGCCAGCAGCCGGACAGCTACCTACGAGCAGTACTTC. It yields the protein CASSRTATYEQYF.

In the case of this clonotype: A single base separates this from a much larger clone, so it may be a read error. The V and J genes are TRBV6-5 and TRBJ2-2; TRBD2 matches at 8 bases. The germline V gene encodes CDR1 MNHEY and CDR2 SVGAGI. The length of the CDR3 is 16 residues. The trim removed 5 bases at V and 3 bases at J, leaving 8 bases unmatched. Here the CDR3 DNA reads TGTGCCAGCAGTCACGGCGGGAGGAGGTACACCGGGGAGCTGTTTTTT. Translating gives CASSHGGRRYTGELFF.

As regards this clonotype: A much larger clone sits a single nucleotide away, making a read error possible. V gene TRBV5-8 combines with J gene TRBJ2-1; 7 bases agree with TRBD1. V dropped 6 bases and J dropped 6; count of bases not matched to a gene: 12. Germline CDR1 reads SGHTS; CDR2 reads YDEGEE. CDR3 size: 15 residues. As DNA, the CDR3 is TGTGCCAGCAACCTGGGACAGTTTCTCGTCAATGAGCAGTTCTTC. It yields the protein CASNLGQFLVNEQFF.